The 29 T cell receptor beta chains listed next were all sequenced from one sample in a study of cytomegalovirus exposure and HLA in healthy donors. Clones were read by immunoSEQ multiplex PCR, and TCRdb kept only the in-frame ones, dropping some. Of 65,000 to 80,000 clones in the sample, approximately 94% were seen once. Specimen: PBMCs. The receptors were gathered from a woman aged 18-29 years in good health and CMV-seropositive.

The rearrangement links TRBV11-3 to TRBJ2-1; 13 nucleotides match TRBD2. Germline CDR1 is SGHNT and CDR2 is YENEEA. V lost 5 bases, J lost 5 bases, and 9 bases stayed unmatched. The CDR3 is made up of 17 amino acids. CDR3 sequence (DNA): TGTGCCAGCAGCACGACGAGGGGACTAGCGGGAAACAATGAGCAGTTCTTC. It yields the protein CASSTTRGLAGNNEQFF.

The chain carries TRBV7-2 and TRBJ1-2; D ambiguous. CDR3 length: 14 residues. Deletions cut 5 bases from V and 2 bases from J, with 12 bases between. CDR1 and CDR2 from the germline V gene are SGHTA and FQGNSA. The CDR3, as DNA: TGTGCCAGCAGCGCCGGAGGATTGAACTATGGCTACACCTTC. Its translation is CASSAGGLNYGYTF.

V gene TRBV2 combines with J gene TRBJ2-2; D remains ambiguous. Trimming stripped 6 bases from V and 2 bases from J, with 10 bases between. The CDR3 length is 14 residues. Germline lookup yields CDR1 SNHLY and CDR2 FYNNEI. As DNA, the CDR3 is TGTGCCAGCAGGAGACTCGATAACACCGGGGAGCTGTTTTTT. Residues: CASRRLDNTGELFF.

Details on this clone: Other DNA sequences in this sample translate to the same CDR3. DNA of the CDR3: TGTGCCAGTAGTATCGGACAGGGGAACACTGAAGCTTTCTTT. Protein product: CASSIGQGNTEAFF. The chain has TRBV19 and TRBJ1-1; TRBD1 aligns across 8 bases. The junction had 1 base not matched to a gene; V was cut back by 3 bases and J by 1 base. Germline V CDR1 and CDR2: LNHDA, SQIVND (reference sequence). The CDR3 has 14 amino acids. The complete variable domain, with remaining parts taken from reference TRBV19 and TRBJ1-1, reads DGGITQSPKYLFRKEGQNVTLSCEQNLNHDAMYWYRQDPGQGLRLIYYSQIVNDFQKGDIAEGYSVSREKKESFPLTVTSAQKNPTAFYLCASSIGQGNTEAFFGQGTRLTVV.

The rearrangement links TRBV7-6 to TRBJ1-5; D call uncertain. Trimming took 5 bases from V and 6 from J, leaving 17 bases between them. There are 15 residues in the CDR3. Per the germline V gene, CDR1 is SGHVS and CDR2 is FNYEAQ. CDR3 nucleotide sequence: TGTGCCAGCAGCCTCCCCGGGCCTCGGGGTCAGCCCCAGCATTTT. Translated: CASSLPGPRGQPQHF.

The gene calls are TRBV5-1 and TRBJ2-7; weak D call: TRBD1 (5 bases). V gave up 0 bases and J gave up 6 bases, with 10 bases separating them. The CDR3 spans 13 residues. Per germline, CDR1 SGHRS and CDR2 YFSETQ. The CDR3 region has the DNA TGCGCCAGCAGCTTGGCCGTTAGGGGCGAGCAGTACTTC. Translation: CASSLAVRGEQYF.

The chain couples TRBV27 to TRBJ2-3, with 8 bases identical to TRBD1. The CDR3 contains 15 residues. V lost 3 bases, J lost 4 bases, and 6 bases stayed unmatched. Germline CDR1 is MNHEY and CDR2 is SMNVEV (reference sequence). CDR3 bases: TGTGCCAGCAGTTTCACAGGGGGACGGCCAGATACGCAGTATTTT. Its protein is CASSFTGGRPDTQYF.

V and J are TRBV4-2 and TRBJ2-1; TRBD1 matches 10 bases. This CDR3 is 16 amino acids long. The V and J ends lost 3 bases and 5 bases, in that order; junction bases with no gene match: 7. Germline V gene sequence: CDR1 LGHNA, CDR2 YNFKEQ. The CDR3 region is CASSQIKGQGNNEQFF. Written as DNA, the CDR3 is TGTGCCAGCAGCCAGATTAAGGGACAGGGGAACAATGAGCAGTTCTTC.

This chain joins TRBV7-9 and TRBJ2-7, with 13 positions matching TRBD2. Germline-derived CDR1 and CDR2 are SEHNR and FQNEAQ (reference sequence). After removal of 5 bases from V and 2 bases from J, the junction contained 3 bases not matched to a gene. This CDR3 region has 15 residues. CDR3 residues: CASSGGLAGAYEQYF. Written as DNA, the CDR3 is TGTGCCAGCAGCGGAGGACTAGCGGGGGCCTACGAGCAGTACTTC.

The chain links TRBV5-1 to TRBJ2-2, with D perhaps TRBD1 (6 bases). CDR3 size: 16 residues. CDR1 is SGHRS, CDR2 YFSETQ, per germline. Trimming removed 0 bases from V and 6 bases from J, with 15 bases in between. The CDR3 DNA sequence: TGCGCCAGCAGCTTGGCCCCAGGGGCGCTTTCCGGGGAGCTGTTTTTT. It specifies CASSLAPGALSGELFF.

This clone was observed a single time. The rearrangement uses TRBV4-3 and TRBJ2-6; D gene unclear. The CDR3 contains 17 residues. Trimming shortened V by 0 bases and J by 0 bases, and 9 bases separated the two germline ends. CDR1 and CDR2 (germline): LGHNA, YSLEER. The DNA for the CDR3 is TGCGCCAGCAGCCAAGATCCCGGTGTCTCTGGGGCCAACGTCCTGACTTTC. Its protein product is CASSQDPGVSGANVLTF.

The CDR3 reads CASADAGGPDEKLFF. In DNA form, the CDR3 reads TGTGCCAGTGCGGACGCAGGGGGCCCGGATGAAAAACTGTTTTTT. V usage is TRBV28 and J usage is TRBJ1-4; TRBD1 agrees at 8 bases. This CDR3 has 15 amino acids. The junction had 12 bases not matched to a gene; V was cut back by 9 bases and J by 6 bases. Germline V gene lookup returns CDR1 MDHEN and CDR2 SYDVKM.

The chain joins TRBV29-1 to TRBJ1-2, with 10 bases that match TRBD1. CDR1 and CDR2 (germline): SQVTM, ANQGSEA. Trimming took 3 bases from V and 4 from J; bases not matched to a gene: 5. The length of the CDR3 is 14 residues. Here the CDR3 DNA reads TGCAGCGTTGACGTAGGACAGGGGGTCTATGGCTACACCTTC. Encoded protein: CSVDVGQGVYGYTF.

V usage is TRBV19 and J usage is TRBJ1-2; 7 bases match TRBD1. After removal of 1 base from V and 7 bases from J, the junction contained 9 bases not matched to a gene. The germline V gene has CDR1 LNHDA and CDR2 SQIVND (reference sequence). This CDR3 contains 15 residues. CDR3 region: CASSIVQGQLSGYTF. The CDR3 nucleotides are TGTGCCAGTAGTATAGTACAGGGGCAACTATCTGGCTACACCTTC.

CDR3 DNA: TGTGCCAGCAGCTCGCGGACTAGCGGGGGGTTGGATGAGCAGTTCTTC. Encoded protein: CASSSRTSGGLDEQFF. The V call is TRBV9, the J call TRBJ2-1; 14 nucleotides align to TRBD2. Germline-derived CDR1 and CDR2 are SGDLS and YYNGEE. There are 16 residues in the CDR3. V shed 4 bases, J shed 8 bases, and the junction held 8 bases outside the gene matches.

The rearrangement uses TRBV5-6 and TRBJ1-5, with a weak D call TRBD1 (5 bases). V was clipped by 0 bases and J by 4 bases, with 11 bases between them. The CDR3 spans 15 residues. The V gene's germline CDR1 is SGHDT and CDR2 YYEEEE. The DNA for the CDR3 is TGTGCCAGCAGCTTGGCCGGGGGACCTAATCAGCCCCAGCATTTT. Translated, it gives CASSLAGGPNQPQHF.

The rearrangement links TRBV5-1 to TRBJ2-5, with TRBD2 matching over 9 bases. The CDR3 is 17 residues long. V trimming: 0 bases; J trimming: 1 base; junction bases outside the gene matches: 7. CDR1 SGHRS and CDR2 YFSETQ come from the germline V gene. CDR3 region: CASSLGLAGNIQETQYF. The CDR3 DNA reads TGCGCCAGCAGCTTGGGCCTAGCGGGGAACATCCAAGAGACCCAGTACTTC.

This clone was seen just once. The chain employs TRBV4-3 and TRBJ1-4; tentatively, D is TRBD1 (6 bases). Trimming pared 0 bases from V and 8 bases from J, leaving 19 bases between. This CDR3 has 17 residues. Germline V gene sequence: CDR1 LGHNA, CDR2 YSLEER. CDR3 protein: CASSQDKAGRGGEKLFF. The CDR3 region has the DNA TGCGCCAGCAGCCAAGATAAGGCGGGCAGGGGTGGAGAAAAACTGTTTTTT.

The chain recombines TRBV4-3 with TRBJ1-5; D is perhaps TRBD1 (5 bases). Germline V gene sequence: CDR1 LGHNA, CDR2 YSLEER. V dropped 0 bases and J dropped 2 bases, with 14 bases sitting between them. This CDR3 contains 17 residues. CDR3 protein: CASSQDLGRVGNQPQHF. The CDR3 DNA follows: TGCGCCAGCAGCCAAGATTTAGGCAGGGTGGGCAATCAGCCCCAGCATTTT.

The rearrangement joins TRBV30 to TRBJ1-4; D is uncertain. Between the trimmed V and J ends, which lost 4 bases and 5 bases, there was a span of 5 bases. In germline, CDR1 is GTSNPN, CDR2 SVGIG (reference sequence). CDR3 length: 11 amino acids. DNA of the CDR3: TGTGCCTGGACCGCGAATGAAAAACTGTTTTTT. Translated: CAWTANEKLFF. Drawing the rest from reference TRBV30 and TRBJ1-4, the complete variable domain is SQTIHQWPATLVQPVGSPLSLECTVEGTSNPNLYWYRQAAGRGLQLLFYSVGIGQISSEVPQNLSASRPQDRQFILSSKKLLLSDSGFYLCAWTANEKLFFGSGTQLSVL.

The CDR3 region is CASRVAGGPGDTQYF. The CDR3 DNA reads as TGTGCCAGCAGGGTAGCGGGAGGGCCGGGAGATACGCAGTATTTT. The V and J genes are TRBV28 and TRBJ2-3, with 11 bases lining up with TRBD2. The CDR3 has 15 amino acids. V lost 6 bases to trimming and J lost 5 bases; unmatched junction nucleotides: 7. Germline V CDR1 and CDR2: MDHEN, SYDVKM.

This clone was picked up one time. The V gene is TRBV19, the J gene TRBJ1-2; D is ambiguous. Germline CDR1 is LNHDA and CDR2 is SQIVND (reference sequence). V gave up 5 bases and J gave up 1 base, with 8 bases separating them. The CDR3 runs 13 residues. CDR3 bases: TGTGCCAGTAGTGTCACTTTTAACTATGGCTACACCTTC. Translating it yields CASSVTFNYGYTF.

The CDR3 sequence is CASSLLVGVRYEQYF. CDR3 DNA sequence: TGTGCCAGCAGCCTACTAGTCGGGGTAAGGTACGAGCAGTACTTC. V usage is TRBV28 and J usage is TRBJ2-7; weak D call: TRBD2 (5 bases). CDR3 length equals 15 residues. V lost 6 bases and J lost 4, with 19 bases in between. The germline CDR1 and CDR2 sequences are MDHEN and SYDVKM.

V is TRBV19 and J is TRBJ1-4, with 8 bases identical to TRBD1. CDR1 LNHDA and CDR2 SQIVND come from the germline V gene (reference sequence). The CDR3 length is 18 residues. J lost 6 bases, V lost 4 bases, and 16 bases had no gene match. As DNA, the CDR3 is TGTGCCAGTAGTACTCTCAACCCGGACAGGGAGGGGTATGAAAAACTGTTTTTT. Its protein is CASSTLNPDREGYEKLFF.

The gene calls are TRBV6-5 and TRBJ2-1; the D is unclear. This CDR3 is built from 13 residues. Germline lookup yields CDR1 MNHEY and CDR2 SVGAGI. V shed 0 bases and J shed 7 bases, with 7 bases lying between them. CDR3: CASSYSPTNEQFF. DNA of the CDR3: TGTGCCAGCAGTTACTCCCCGACAAATGAGCAGTTCTTC.

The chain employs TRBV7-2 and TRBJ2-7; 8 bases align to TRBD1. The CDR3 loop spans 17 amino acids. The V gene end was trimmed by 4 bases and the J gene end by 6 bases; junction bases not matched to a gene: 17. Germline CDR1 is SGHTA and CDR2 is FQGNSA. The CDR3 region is CASSSDDPTGVVREQYF. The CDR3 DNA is TGTGCCAGCAGCTCCGACGACCCGACAGGGGTTGTACGCGAGCAGTACTTC.

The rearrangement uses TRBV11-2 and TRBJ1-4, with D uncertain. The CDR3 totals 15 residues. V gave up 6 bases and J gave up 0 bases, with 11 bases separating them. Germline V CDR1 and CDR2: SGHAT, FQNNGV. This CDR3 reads CASRKTGTTNEKLFF. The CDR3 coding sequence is TGTGCCAGCAGGAAAACCGGGACAACTAATGAAAAACTGTTTTTT.

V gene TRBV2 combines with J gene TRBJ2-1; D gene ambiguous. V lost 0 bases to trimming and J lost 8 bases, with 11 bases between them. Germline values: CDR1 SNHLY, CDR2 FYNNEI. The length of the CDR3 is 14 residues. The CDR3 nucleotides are TGTGCCAGCAGTGAAGCGCTTCATTCAGATGAGCAGTTCTTC. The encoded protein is CASSEALHSDEQFF.

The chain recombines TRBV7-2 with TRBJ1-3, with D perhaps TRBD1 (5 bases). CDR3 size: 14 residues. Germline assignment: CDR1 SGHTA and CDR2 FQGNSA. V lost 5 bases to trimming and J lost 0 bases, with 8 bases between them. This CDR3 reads CASSPGHSGNTIYF. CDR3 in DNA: TGTGCCAGCAGCCCAGGACACTCTGGAAACACCATATATTTT.